Detailed here is one T cell receptor (beta chain). Its cognate antigen has yet to be identified. Nothing much larger sits one base from this clone, and base qualities are not available. Additional DNA sequences in this sample encode the identical CDR3. The source of the sample is a study of blood T cell repertoires in COVID-19 (dated by TCRdb to about 2020). Study-level background: Samples from collaborators originated in the United States, Italy and Spain and spanned both the acute and convalescent phases of COVID-19. Samples were obtained from the ongoing ImmuneRACE study (first 160 participants) and from some 1,200 subjects provided by 6 global collaborators. The sample metadata nearly always contained a de-identified subject ID, COVID-19 status, age in years and sex. The material from the prospective study consisted of cDNA or gDNA derived from T cells, B-cell-depleted T cells, or PBMCs. Where available, HLA class I and class II types were taken from metadata supplied by the sample provider and were not determined by assay-based typing. The repertoires were released in a freely available public database meant as a resource for research on the immune response to SARS-CoV-2. Subjects who had been exposed to COVID-19, were actively infected with it, or had recovered from it provided the deeply sampled blood TCRbeta repertoires that made up the dataset. Results and caveats for the whole study, not just this receptor: How much clinical and demographic metadata was included differed by source and by participant, and the metadata was provided uncurated.

The junction shows trimming of 6 bases on V and 1 base on J, plus 9 bases between the germline ends. The germline V gene provides CDR1 MNHEY and CDR2 SVGAGI. Including cysteine and phenylalanine, the CDR3 has 13 amino acids. The only DNA kept is the CDR3, 39 bases in frame from the first base. One collaborating source in Seattle enrolled patients while the patients were actively infected and followed the patients over time throughout the course of disease. Whole blood was collected in K2EDTA tubes by collaborating institutions according to the institutions' own protocols. For TCRbeta analysis, collaborators shipped samples in one of three forms: frozen whole blood, isolated PBMCs, or DNA extracted from either of those sample types. The immunoSEQ Assay, a bias-controlled multiplex PCR, was used to amplify TCRbeta CDR3 regions from genomic DNA. For the original study's pipeline: The number of nucleated cells in each sample was estimated by amplification of reference gene primers within the assay. Sequence reads were collapsed and filtered to measure the absolute abundance of every unique TCRbeta CDR3 rearrangement. Productive Simpson clonality was computed per sample as the square root of Simpson's diversity index over productive rearrangements. Imported from immuneACCESS, the table was reduced by TCRdb to in-frame sequences with V and J called. These copies leave out some clones; in studies compared against another copy, an unresolved V gene accounts for under half, and the cause of the remainder is not known. V, J and clone size are those of that table, while D and trimming were read from the DNA. The sample has approximately 440,000 clones on record, roughly 88% of them singletons. The ten most abundant clones make up around an eighth of the sample.

This chain is built from TRBV6-5 and TRBJ1-1, with TRBD1 perhaps the D gene, on 5 matching bases. The sequence was collected from a woman aged 50 to 60 with COVID-19, enrolled during active disease. Sequencing was performed on peripheral blood. The CDR3 sequence is CASSLDTNTEAFF. The DNA is as follows: TGTGCCAGCAGCTTGGACACGAACACTGAAGCTTTCTTT.